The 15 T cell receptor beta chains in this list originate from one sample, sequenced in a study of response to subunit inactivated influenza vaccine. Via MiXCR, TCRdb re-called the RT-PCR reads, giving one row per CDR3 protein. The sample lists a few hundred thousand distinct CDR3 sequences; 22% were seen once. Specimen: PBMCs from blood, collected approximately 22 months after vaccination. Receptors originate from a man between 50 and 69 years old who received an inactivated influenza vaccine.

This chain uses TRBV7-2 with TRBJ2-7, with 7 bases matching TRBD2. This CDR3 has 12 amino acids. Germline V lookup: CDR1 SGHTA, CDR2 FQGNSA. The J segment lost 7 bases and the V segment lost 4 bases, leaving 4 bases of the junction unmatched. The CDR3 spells CASSSPGLEQYF. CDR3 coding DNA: TGTGCCAGCAGCTCGCCGGGACTAGAGCAGTACTTC.

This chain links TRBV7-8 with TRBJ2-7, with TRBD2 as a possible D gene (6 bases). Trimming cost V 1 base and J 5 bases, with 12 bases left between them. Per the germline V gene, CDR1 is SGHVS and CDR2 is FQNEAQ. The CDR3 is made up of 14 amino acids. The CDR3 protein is CASSLGRAVHEQYF. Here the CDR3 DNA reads TGTGCCAGCAGCTTAGGGAGGGCCGTCCACGAGCAGTACTTC.

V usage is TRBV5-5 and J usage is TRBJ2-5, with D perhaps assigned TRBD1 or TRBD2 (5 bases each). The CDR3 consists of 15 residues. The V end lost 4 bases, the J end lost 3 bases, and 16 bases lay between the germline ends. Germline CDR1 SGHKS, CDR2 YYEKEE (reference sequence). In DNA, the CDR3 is TGTGCCAGCAGCCAAGCGCTTGGGACGGAAGAGACCCAGTACTTC. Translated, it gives CASSQALGTEETQYF.

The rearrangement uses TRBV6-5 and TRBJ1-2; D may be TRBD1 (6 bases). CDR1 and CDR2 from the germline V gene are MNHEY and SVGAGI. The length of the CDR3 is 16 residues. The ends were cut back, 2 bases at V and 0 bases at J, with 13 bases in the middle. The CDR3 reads CASSYQSGAANYGYTF. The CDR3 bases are TGTGCCAGCAGTTACCAATCAGGGGCTGCTAACTATGGCTACACCTTC.

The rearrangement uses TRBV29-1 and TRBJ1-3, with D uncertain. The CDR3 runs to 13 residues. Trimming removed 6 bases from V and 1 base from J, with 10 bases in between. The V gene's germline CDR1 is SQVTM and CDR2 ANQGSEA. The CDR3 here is CSVGLQSGNTIYF. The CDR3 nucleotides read TGCAGCGTCGGGCTGCAATCTGGAAACACCATATATTTT.

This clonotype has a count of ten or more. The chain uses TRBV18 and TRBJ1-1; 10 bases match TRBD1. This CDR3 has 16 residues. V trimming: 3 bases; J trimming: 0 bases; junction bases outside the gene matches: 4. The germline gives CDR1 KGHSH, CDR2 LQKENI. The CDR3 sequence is CASSPTGGGLNTEAFF. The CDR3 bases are TGTGCCAGCTCACCGACAGGGGGCGGACTGAACACTGAAGCTTTCTTT.

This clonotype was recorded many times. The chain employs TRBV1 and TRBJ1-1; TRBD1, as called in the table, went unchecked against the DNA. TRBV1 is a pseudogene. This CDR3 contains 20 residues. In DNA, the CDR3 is TGCACCAGCAGCCAAGATCCCGACAGGGCGAGGTCGGCGATGAACACTGAAGCTTTCTTT. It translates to CTSSQDPDRARSAMNTEAFF.

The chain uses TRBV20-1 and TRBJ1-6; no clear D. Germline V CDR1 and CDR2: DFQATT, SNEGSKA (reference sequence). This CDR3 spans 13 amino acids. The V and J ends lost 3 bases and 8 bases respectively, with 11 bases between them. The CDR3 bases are TGCAGTGCTAGGGGTGTCAATGATTCACCCCTCCACTTT. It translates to CSARGVNDSPLHF.

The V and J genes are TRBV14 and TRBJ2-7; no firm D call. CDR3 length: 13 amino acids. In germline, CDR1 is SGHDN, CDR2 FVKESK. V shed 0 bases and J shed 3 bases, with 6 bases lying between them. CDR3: CASSQEVIYEQYF. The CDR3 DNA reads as TGTGCCAGCAGCCAAGAAGTCATCTACGAGCAGTACTTC.

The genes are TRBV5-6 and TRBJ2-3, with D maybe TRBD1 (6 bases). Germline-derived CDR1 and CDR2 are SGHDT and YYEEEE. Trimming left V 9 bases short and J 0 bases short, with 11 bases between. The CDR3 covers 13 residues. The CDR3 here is CATTGHSTDTQYF. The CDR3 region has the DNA TGTGCCACTACGGGACACAGCACAGATACGCAGTATTTT.

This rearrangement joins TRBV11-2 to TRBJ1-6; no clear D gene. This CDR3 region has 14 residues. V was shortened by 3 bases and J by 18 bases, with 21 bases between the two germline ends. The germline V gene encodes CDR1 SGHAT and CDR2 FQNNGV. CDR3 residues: CASSLSSYNSAHHF. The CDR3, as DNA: TGTGCCAGCAGCTTGAGCTCCTATAATTCAGCCCACCACTTT.

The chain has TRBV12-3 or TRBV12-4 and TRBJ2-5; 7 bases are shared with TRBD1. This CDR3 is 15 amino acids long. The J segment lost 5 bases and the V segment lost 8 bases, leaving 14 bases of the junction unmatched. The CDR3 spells CASSTGNGQVETQYF. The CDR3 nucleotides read TGTGCCAGCTCGACAGGGAACGGGCAAGTCGAGACCCAGTACTTC.

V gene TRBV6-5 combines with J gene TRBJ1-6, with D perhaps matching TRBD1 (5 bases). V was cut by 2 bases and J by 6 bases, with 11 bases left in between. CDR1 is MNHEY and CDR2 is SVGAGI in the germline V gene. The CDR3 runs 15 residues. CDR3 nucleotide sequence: TGTGCCAGCAGTTACGGGGGGGTATTTAATTCACCCCTCCACTTT. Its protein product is CASSYGGVFNSPLHF.

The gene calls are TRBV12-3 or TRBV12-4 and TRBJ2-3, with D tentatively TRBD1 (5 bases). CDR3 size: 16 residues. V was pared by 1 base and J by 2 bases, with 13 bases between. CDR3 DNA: TGTGCCAGCAGTTTAGTCCCGGCAGGGTTCACAGATACGCAGTATTTT. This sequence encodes CASSLVPAGFTDTQYF.

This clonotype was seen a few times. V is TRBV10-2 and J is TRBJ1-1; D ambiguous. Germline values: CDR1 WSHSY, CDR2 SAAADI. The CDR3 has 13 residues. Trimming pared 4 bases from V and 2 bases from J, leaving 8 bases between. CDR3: CASSGGRNTEAFF. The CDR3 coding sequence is TGCGCCAGCAGTGGAGGCAGAAACACTGAAGCTTTCTTT.